Listed below are T cell receptor beta chains from one sample, sequenced in a study of TIL therapy for anti-PD-1-resistant metastatic lung cancer. The assay was immunoSEQ multiplex PCR, and TCRdb's table has in-frame clones only and misses some. The table records about 43,000 clones, about 80% of them present only once. The sample in question was blood, obtained at baseline. The receptors shown here come from a man between 65 and 85 years old with non-small cell lung cancer. CDR3s include the opening cysteine and the closing phenylalanine or tryptophan. Fields, in order: V gene, J gene, clone size, D gene, CDR3 DNA, CDR3 protein. The D gene is left open where the match is weak. Size is omitted from some rows. Given values are once, few, many or a class for expanded clones.

v_call: TRBV5-8; j_call: TRBJ2-1; clone_size: .; d_call: .; cdr3_nt: TGTGCCAGCAGCCTGAATATCAATGAGCAGTTCTTC; cdr3_aa: CASSLNINEQFF
v_call: TRBV27; j_call: TRBJ2-1; clone_size: .; d_call: .; cdr3_nt: TGTGCCAGCAGCATCGGGGGTCCCTACAATGAGCAGTTCTTC; cdr3_aa: CASSIGGPYNEQFF
v_call: TRBV28; j_call: TRBJ1-1; clone_size: .; d_call: .; cdr3_nt: TGTGCCAGCATTATATCACAGGGCATAATGAACACTGAAGCTTTCTTT; cdr3_aa: CASIISQGIMNTEAFF
v_call: TRBV2; j_call: TRBJ2-6; clone_size: .; d_call: .; cdr3_nt: TGTGCCAGCCTCACTGTAGGGGACTCTGGGGCCAACGTCCTGACTTTC; cdr3_aa: CASLTVGDSGANVLTF
v_call: TRBV30; j_call: TRBJ2-7; clone_size: few; d_call: .; cdr3_nt: TGTGCCTGGAGTCCAAGGACAGTTGATTCCTACGAGCAGTACTTC; cdr3_aa: CAWSPRTVDSYEQYF
v_call: TRBV20-1; j_call: TRBJ2-1; clone_size: once; d_call: .; cdr3_nt: TGCAGTGCTAGAGATGTAGCGGCACAGTTCTTC; cdr3_aa: CSARDVAAQFF
v_call: TRBV6-1; j_call: TRBJ2-7; clone_size: .; d_call: TRBD1; cdr3_nt: TGTGCCAGCAGTTTGATGTGGATCGGGACAGGGGAGCAGTACTTC; cdr3_aa: CASSLMWIGTGEQYF
v_call: TRBV2; j_call: TRBJ2-1; clone_size: .; d_call: .; cdr3_nt: TGTGCCAGCAGGGGGCGGGGCACTGAGCAGTTCTTC; cdr3_aa: CASRGRGTEQFF
v_call: TRBV6-1; j_call: TRBJ2-3; clone_size: .; d_call: TRBD2; cdr3_nt: TGTGCCAGCAGTGCTCTAGCGGGAGAGCTCACAGATACGCAGTATTTT; cdr3_aa: CASSALAGELTDTQYF
v_call: TRBV28; j_call: TRBJ1-1; clone_size: once; d_call: .; cdr3_nt: TGTGCCAGCAGTTTGACGACGGTGAACACTGAAGCTTTCTTT; cdr3_aa: CASSLTTVNTEAFF
v_call: TRBV5-1; j_call: TRBJ1-1; clone_size: .; d_call: .; cdr3_nt: TGCGCCAGCAGCCGCGGGGCTTTTGACACTGAAGCTTTCTTT; cdr3_aa: CASSRGAFDTEAFF
v_call: TRBV6-6; j_call: TRBJ2-3; clone_size: .; d_call: .; cdr3_nt: TGTGCCAGCAGTACTAGTTTTGATACGCAGTATTTT; cdr3_aa: CASSTSFDTQYF